These 27 T cell receptor beta chains were all obtained from the same sample, sequenced in a study of T cells in Graves' hyperthyroidism and ophthalmopathy. Template material for amplifying TCR beta CDR3 regions consisted of RNA transcripts. In the first-round RT-PCR of the TCR CDR3, the HTBI primer set was used. One entry per CDR3 protein, called by TCRdb with MiXCR from the multiplex PCR reads. The data show roughly 300,000 distinct CDR3 sequences, 20% to 30% seen once. The sample comprised blood. The receptors were gathered from a man aged 35-49 years with Graves' hyperthyroidism that later progressed to Graves' ophthalmopathy.

This clonotype was observed at least ten times. The chain joins TRBV30 to TRBJ2-2; D ambiguous. Germline CDR1 reads GTSNPN; CDR2 reads SVGIG (reference sequence). This CDR3 contains 12 residues. The V gene lost 3 bases and the J gene lost 8 bases, with 10 bases spanning the gap. Here the CDR3 reads CAWREIPGELFF. In DNA form, the CDR3 reads TGTGCCTGGAGGGAAATTCCGGGGGAGCTGTTTTTT.

This clonotype appeared many times. The rearrangement uses TRBV29-1 and TRBJ1-1; no clear D gene. The V end lost 0 bases, the J end lost 3 bases, and 14 bases lay between the germline ends. Germline assignment: CDR1 SQVTM and CDR2 ANQGSEA. The CDR3 contains 15 residues. DNA of the CDR3: TGCAGCGTTGAAGAGAGTGAGGGAAGGGACACTGAAGCTTTCTTT. It encodes CSVEESEGRDTEAFF.

This clonotype was seen many times. The chain combines TRBV9 with TRBJ2-7; 7 nucleotides align to TRBD2. The CDR3 has 16 amino acids. Germline loops: CDR1 SGDLS, CDR2 YYNGEE. V was pared by 3 bases and J by 2 bases, with 11 bases of the junction left unmatched. The CDR3 region has the DNA TGTGCCAGCAGCGCAGAGACCGGGACTATACCCTACGAGCAGTACTTC. Translated, it gives CASSAETGTIPYEQYF.

This clonotype was seen ten or more times. CDR3 sequence: CASSQPRDGIYGYTF. For the CDR3, the DNA is TGCGCCAGCAGCCAACCCAGGGACGGCATATATGGCTACACCTTC. This chain connects TRBV4-1 to TRBJ1-2, with a weak D call TRBD1 (5 bases). The CDR3 is 15 residues long. The V end lost 2 bases, the J end lost 5 bases, and 15 bases lay between the germline ends. Germline assignment: CDR1 MGHRA and CDR2 YSYEKL.

The table lists this clonotype with many counts. This rearrangement joins TRBV18 to TRBJ1-1; maybe TRBD1 (5 bases). The CDR3 is 14 residues long. Germline lookup yields CDR1 KGHSH and CDR2 LQKENI. V was pared by 4 bases and J by 7 bases, with 16 bases between. CDR3 coding DNA: TGTGCCAGCTCACGACTGGGACTCCAACATGAAGCTTTCTTT. It encodes CASSRLGLQHEAFF.

This clonotype was recorded at least ten times. The chain couples TRBV6-1 to TRBJ1-1, with no clear D. The germline gives CDR1 MNHNS, CDR2 SASEGT. V was pared by 4 bases and J by 4 bases, with 10 bases between. This CDR3 region has 13 residues. The CDR3, as DNA: TGTGCCAGCAGTGTAGATTTAGGCACTGAAGCTTTCTTT. Translation gives CASSVDLGTEAFF.

There are many counts of this clonotype. This chain links TRBV19 with TRBJ2-7; maybe TRBD1 (5 bases). V was clipped by 1 base and J by 2 bases, with 18 bases between them. This CDR3 region has 17 residues. Germline CDR1 is LNHDA and CDR2 is SQIVND (reference sequence). CDR3 sequence reads: CASSIGQGAPGTYEQYF. In DNA form, the CDR3 reads TGTGCCAGTAGTATAGGCCAAGGGGCTCCGGGCACCTACGAGCAGTACTTC.

In its sample, this clonotype was seen many times. This chain joins TRBV30 and TRBJ2-5; 12 bases align to TRBD2. The CDR3 runs 17 residues. Trimming took 1 base from V and 4 from J; bases not matched to a gene: 10. Germline values: CDR1 GTSNPN, CDR2 SVGIG (reference sequence). The CDR3 loop is CAWSAPGLAGGGETQYF. The CDR3 nucleotides are TGTGCCTGGAGTGCCCCGGGGCTAGCGGGGGGGGGAGAGACCCAGTACTTC.

The chain carries TRBV15 and TRBJ2-7; D gene uncertain. From germline, CDR1 is LNHNV and CDR2 YYDKDF (reference sequence). With 0 bases removed from V and 0 bases from J, the gap between germline ends came to 9 bases. The CDR3 is made up of 15 amino acids. CDR3: CATSREGTASYEQYF. In DNA form, the CDR3 reads TGTGCCACCAGCAGAGAGGGCACGGCCTCCTACGAGCAGTACTTC.

The chain recombines TRBV29-1 with TRBJ1-1; no firm D call. Looked up from germline, CDR1 is SQVTM and CDR2 is ANQGSEA. CDR3 size: 12 residues. The ends were cut back, 4 bases at V and 3 bases at J, with 9 bases in the middle. CDR3 sequence reads: CSVGPGDTEAFF. Written as DNA, the CDR3 is TGCAGCGTTGGTCCCGGTGACACTGAAGCTTTCTTT.

At least ten counts were recorded for this clonotype. The chain employs TRBV20-1 and TRBJ2-2; D not resolved. Germline V CDR1 and CDR2: DFQATT, SNEGSKA (reference sequence). This CDR3 comprises 13 residues. The V gene lost 3 bases and the J gene lost 0 bases, with 5 bases spanning the gap. CDR3 in amino acids: CSARETNTGELFF. As DNA, the CDR3 is TGCAGTGCTAGGGAGACGAACACCGGGGAGCTGTTTTTT.

This clonotype was picked up many times. The chain has TRBV7-2 and TRBJ1-1; maybe TRBD1 (5 bases). The germline CDR1 and CDR2 sequences are SGHTA and FQGNSA. CDR3 length: 14 amino acids. Trimming took off 5 bases at V and 4 bases at J, with 14 bases between the two ends. The chain's CDR3 is CASSPRREGTEAFF. DNA for the CDR3: TGTGCCAGCAGCCCGCGCAGGGAGGGCACTGAAGCTTTCTTT. Supplemented by reference TRBV7-2 and TRBJ1-1, the full variable domain reads GAGVSQSPSNKVTEKGKDVELRCDPISGHTALYWYRQSLGQGLEFLIYFQGNSAPDKSGLPSDRFSAERTGGSVSTLTIQRTQQEDSAVYLCASSPRREGTEAFFGQGTRLTVV.

This clonotype was seen repeatedly, ten times or more. The genes are TRBV19 and TRBJ1-1; D perhaps matches TRBD1 (5 bases). This CDR3 spans 15 amino acids. Looked up from germline, CDR1 is LNHDA and CDR2 is SQIVND (reference sequence). V shed 6 bases and J shed 0 bases, with 14 bases lying between them. The CDR3 loop is CASSPSGGMNTEAFF. CDR3 coding DNA: TGTGCCAGTAGCCCCAGCGGGGGGATGAACACTGAAGCTTTCTTT.

This clonotype has more than one count but fewer than ten. The chain is built from TRBV3-1 and TRBJ2-2; TRBD2 aligns across 7 bases. This CDR3 spans 15 amino acids. The V and J ends lost 4 bases and 1 base, in that order; junction bases with no gene match: 3. The germline gives CDR1 LGHDT, CDR2 YNNKEL (reference sequence). The CDR3 sequence: CASSPPSGNTGELFF. CDR3 coding DNA: TGTGCCAGCAGCCCCCCTAGCGGGAACACCGGGGAGCTGTTTTTT.

At least ten counts were recorded for this clonotype. This chain links TRBV12-3 or TRBV12-4 with TRBJ1-6, with a tentative D call TRBD1 (6 bases). V was cut by 6 bases and J by 8 bases, with 14 bases left in between. The CDR3 consists of 14 residues. The CDR3 DNA follows: TGTGCCAGCAGCTACAGGGAGATGGATTCACCCCTCCACTTT. This codes for CASSYREMDSPLHF.

This clonotype was recorded at least ten times. The chain employs TRBV10-3 and TRBJ1-1; 7 nucleotides line up with TRBD1. CDR1 and CDR2 (germline): ENHRY, SYGVKD. V shed 10 bases, J shed 5 bases, and the junction held 4 bases outside the gene matches. CDR3 size: 11 residues. CDR3 protein: CATMTGTEAFF. The DNA for the CDR3 is TGTGCCACCATGACAGGGACTGAAGCTTTCTTT.

This clonotype was counted a few times. The chain combines TRBV5-4 with TRBJ2-7; 8 bases line up with TRBD2. V lost 2 bases to trimming and J lost 6 bases; unmatched junction nucleotides: 13. The germline CDR1 and CDR2 sequences are SGHNT and YYREEE (reference sequence). The CDR3 totals 16 residues. CDR3 sequence reads: CASSFRAGLVLIEQYF. CDR3 sequence (DNA): TGTGCCAGCAGCTTCAGGGCGGGACTAGTTTTAATCGAGCAGTACTTC.

In its sample, this clonotype was seen many times. The J gene is TRBJ1-2, the V gene TRBV20-1; 11 bases map to TRBD1. The ends lost 6 bases at V and 3 bases at J; junction bases unmatched: 6. The V gene's germline CDR1 is DFQATT and CDR2 SNEGSKA (reference sequence). This CDR3 is 14 amino acids long. The chain's CDR3 is CSAPGTGGYYGYTF. CDR3 coding DNA: TGCAGTGCACCCGGGACAGGGGGGTACTATGGCTACACCTTC.

This clonotype was observed at least ten times. The chain recombines TRBV6-5 with TRBJ1-1; possible D gene TRBD1, 6 bases. The CDR3 has 13 residues. Germline V gene lookup returns CDR1 MNHEY and CDR2 SVGAGI. The V end lost 2 bases, the J end lost 7 bases, and 11 bases lay between the germline ends. The CDR3 region has the DNA TGTGCCAGCAGTTACCGGGACACGGGTGAAGCTTTCTTT. This translates into CASSYRDTGEAFF.

The table lists this clonotype with many counts. The CDR3 DNA sequence: TGCGCCAGCAGCAGAACCGGGACAGGCAATCAGCCCCAGCATTTT. Translated, it gives CASSRTGTGNQPQHF. The chain combines TRBV5-1 with TRBJ1-5; TRBD1 agrees at 7 bases. The ends lost 4 bases at V and 2 bases at J; junction bases unmatched: 6. This CDR3 is 15 amino acids long. In germline, CDR1 is SGHRS, CDR2 YFSETQ.

This clonotype occurred many times. The J gene is TRBJ2-2, the V gene TRBV27; perhaps TRBD2 as D (6 bases). The CDR3 is 18 residues long. Germline lookup yields CDR1 MNHEY and CDR2 SMNVEV (reference sequence). Deletions cut 2 bases from V and 0 bases from J, with 16 bases between. This CDR3 is CASSLLLSGHANTGELFF. CDR3 bases: TGTGCCAGCAGTTTACTCTTGAGCGGGCACGCGAACACCGGGGAGCTGTTTTTT.

This clonotype was observed once. The rearrangement joins TRBV7-9 to TRBJ1-1; D gene unclear. CDR3 length: 15 residues. V lost 5 bases to trimming and J lost 0 bases, with 13 bases between them. CDR1 is SEHNR and CDR2 is FQNEAQ in the germline V gene (reference sequence). In DNA form, the CDR3 reads TGTGCCAGCAGCATATCCAATGTAGTGAACACTGAAGCTTTCTTT. Its translation: CASSISNVVNTEAFF.

This clonotype occurred a few times. A much larger clone sits a single nucleotide away, making a read error possible. The chain has TRBV4-1 and TRBJ1-1; weak D call: TRBD1 (5 bases). Germline V CDR1 and CDR2: MGHRA, YSYEKL. This CDR3 is built from 13 residues. The CDR3 nucleotides read TGCGTCAGCAGCCAAGCAACCGGGGGAAGGGCTTTCTTT. Translating gives CVSSQATGGRAFF.

This clonotype was observed a handful of times. This sequence joins TRBV2 and TRBJ2-3; D gene ambiguous. V lost 0 bases to trimming and J lost 4 bases, with 8 bases between them. In germline, CDR1 is SNHLY, CDR2 FYNNEI. The CDR3 loop spans 14 amino acids. The CDR3 sequence: CASSEAQSADTQYF. Written as DNA, the CDR3 is TGTGCCAGCAGTGAAGCTCAGTCCGCAGATACGCAGTATTTT.

At least ten counts were recorded for this clonotype. The chain links TRBV20-1 to TRBJ1-1; 7 bases map to TRBD1. Germline CDR1 DFQATT, CDR2 SNEGSKA (reference sequence). J gave up 10 bases and V 3 bases, and 11 bases lay outside the gene matches. The CDR3 runs 13 residues. CDR3 region: CSARAGGGEGAFF. The CDR3 nucleotides are TGCAGTGCTAGGGCAGGGGGTGGTGAGGGAGCTTTCTTT.

This clonotype has at least ten counts. The chain couples TRBV3-1 to TRBJ2-5; D gene unclear. Trimming took 1 base from V and 2 from J, leaving 11 bases between them. From germline, CDR1 is LGHDT and CDR2 YNNKEL (reference sequence). The CDR3 is made up of 15 amino acids. The CDR3 is CASSQGPSGQETQYF. The DNA for the CDR3 is TGTGCCAGCAGCCAAGGGCCCTCCGGGCAAGAGACCCAGTACTTC.

This chain uses TRBV7-2 with TRBJ2-5; 11 positions agree with TRBD1. The J segment lost 4 bases and the V segment lost 5 bases, leaving 6 bases of the junction unmatched. CDR3 length equals 15 residues. The germline CDR1 and CDR2 sequences are SGHTA and FQGNSA. DNA of the CDR3: TGTGCCAGCAGCACGTGGACAGGGGGCCGAGAGACCCAGTACTTC. Translation gives CASSTWTGGRETQYF.